Reported below is one T cell receptor (beta chain). The antigen this receptor binds is unknown. No base-level quality is on record; no much larger clone is a single base apart. The CDR3 has 12 amino acids, counting the end cysteine and phenylalanine. The DNA shown is the 36-base CDR3, in frame from base 1. CDR1 is given as MNHNS and CDR2 as SASEGT, both from the germline V gene. The junction shows trimming of 2 bases on V and 11 bases on J, plus 10 bases between the germline ends. The data derive from a study of shared clonotypes between healthy human individuals (dated by TCRdb to 2020 to 2022). General notes on the study: Three men and a couple of women, aged 18 to 49 years, made up the cohort. For each donor, three plates each were used for CD4 naive and CD4 memory, two plates were used for CD8 naive, and one plate was used for CD8 memory. The study deeply sequenced blood TCR repertoires of about 5 healthy adults to estimate repertoire size and the extent of clonotype sharing between individuals. To increase sequencing depth and limit assay-specific biases, TCR repertoire library preparation and sequencing were carried out by different laboratories using diverse techniques. Between about 0.9 and 8.9 billion PBMCs per donor were obtained by leukapheresis.

What the work shows at the level of the full study, not this receptor alone: Incomplete sequencing was indicated by rarefaction of sorted-subset datasets, despite the large sequencing depth. The genetic and exposure-history diversity represented was limited by the small number of donors. Pairwise subsampling indicated that sequencing depth was expected to affect the degree of clonotype sharing among donors. Estimated clonotype richness was generally larger for naive than for memory subsets. Sampling was restricted to blood, and TCR repertoires in tissues likely differ from the TCR repertoires found in blood. Sharing across a few donors was observed for around 5% of naive CD4, over 3% of naive CD8, 2% to 2.5% of memory CD4, and roughly 0.4% of memory CD8 clonotypes. Clonotypes shared by all four sorted-subset donors showed higher generation probabilities than non-shared clonotypes.

Healthy HIV-negative adults with no recently reported acute infections or vaccinations were included as donors. Every donor was a Caucasian adult residing in Nashville, Tennessee, USA. Magnetic negative selection was used to enrich CD4+ T cells, after which naive cells were positively selected on CD45RA and the negative fraction became the memory subset. Blood was collected by leukapheresis, and PBMCs were isolated by Ficoll-Histopaque density gradient centrifugation and then cryopreserved in liquid nitrogen vapor phase. Analytical flow cytometry was used to check the purity and quantity of each magnetically sorted T cell population. Genomic DNA was isolated from each sorted fraction and quantified by UV absorbance on a Nanodrop 2000c. Using the deep immunoSEQ assay, TCR CDR3 regions were amplified from genomic DNA by multiplex PCR. Extracted genomic DNA from each cell subset was distributed evenly across all wells of several immunoSEQ 96-well plates, and each plate was treated as a replicate. For sorted subsets, about 220 ng of genomic DNA, equivalent to around 31,000 T cell genomes, went into each replicate PCR. Purified libraries were measured with a Qubit 3.0 fluorometer, size-checked on a Bioanalyzer 2100, and measured again with the KAPA Library Quantification kit. A separate single-read 150-cycle Illumina NextSeq 550 flow cell was used to sequence each immunoSEQ 96-well plate. The authors' pipeline ran thus. Because only junctional sequences without quality scores were contained in the immunoSEQ output, filtering matching that applied to full-length reads could not be performed. Sequences were annotated with PyIR, a Python wrapper for IgBLAST v1.9, and V/J genes and CDR3 were assigned using IMGT germline references. Reads were filtered out if the reads had weak V/J assignments (E-value above 1e-6), no CDR3, stop codons, out-of-frame junctions, or ambiguous translated residues. V3J clonotypes were defined as sequences sharing the same inferred V gene, J gene, and CDR3 amino acid sequence. To compute the percentage overlap between repertoires, the number of shared unique clonotypes was divided by the size of the smaller repertoire. Richness of each repertoire was evaluated using RTK rarefaction, the Chao1 estimator, and Recon v2.1 estimates of unobserved clonotypes. Generation probabilities for all TCRbeta clonotypes obtained by the gDNA method from a handful of donors were computed using OLGA. Entries here come from immuneACCESS through TCRdb and include only in-frame sequences with V and J called. Some clones fail to appear in such tables; in the studies checked, an unresolved V gene covers under half of the shortfall, and the cause of the remainder is unknown. V and J calls and clone size are as listed in that table; D and trimming were resolved from the DNA. The sample table lists 850,000 to 1,100,000 clones, roughly 80% of them with a count of one. The top ten hold more than 0.85% of the sample.

The source of this sequence is a man aged 18 to 29 in good health. Some clones in this sample may be carry-over from other donors' samples. The chain is made from TRBV6-1 and TRBJ1-5; the D gene identity is not certain. The sequenced sample consisted of memory CD4+ T cells from PBMCs. The sample's cell subset or site label, decoded: CD45RA-negative fraction. The nucleotides read TGTGCCAGCAGTGAAACACATCGGGCCCAGCATTTT. Its product reads: CASSETHRAQHF.